This T cell receptor (beta chain) was recovered during a study of shared clonotypes between healthy human individuals. Study-level results: Clonotype sharing across donors was expected to vary with sequencing depth.

This table comes from immunoSEQ multiplex PCR, and its TCRdb copy is limited to in-frame clones, with some not included. Among about 2 million clones listed, about 95% were seen once. Naive CD8 cells comprised CD45RO-negative, CCR7-positively selected cells, excluding terminally differentiated effector memory CD45RA+ cells. From germline, CDR1 is MDHEN and CDR2 SYDVKM. With 2 bases clipped from V and 1 base from J, the junction kept 2 bases outside the gene matches. The length of the CDR3 is 15 residues. This clone was picked up one time. The antigen remains unidentified. The gene calls are TRBV28 and TRBJ2-1; TRBD1 aligns across 7 bases. What was sequenced was naive CD8+ T cells sorted from blood. This TCR came from a man between 18 and 35 years old in good health. Here the CDR3 DNA reads TGTGCCAGCAGTTTAGGGGACAGATCCTACAATGAGCAGTTCTTC. The encoded protein is CASSLGDRSYNEQFF.